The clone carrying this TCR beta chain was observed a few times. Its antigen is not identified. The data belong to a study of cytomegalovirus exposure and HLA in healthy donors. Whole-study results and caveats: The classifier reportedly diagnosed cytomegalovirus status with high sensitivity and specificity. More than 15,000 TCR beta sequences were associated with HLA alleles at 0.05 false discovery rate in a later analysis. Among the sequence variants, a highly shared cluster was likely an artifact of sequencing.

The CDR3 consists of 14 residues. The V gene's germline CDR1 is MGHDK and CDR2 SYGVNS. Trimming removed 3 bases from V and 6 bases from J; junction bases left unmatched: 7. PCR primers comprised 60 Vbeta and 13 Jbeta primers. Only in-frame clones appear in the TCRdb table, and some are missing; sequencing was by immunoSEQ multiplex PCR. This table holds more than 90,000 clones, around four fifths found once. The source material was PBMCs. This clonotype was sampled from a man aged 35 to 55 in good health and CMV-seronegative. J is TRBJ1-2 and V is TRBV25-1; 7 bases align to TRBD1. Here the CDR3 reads CASSDDRAGHGYTF. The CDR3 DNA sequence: TGTGCCAGCAGTGACGACAGGGCAGGGCATGGCTACACCTTC.